These 28 T cell receptor beta chains were sequenced from one sample in a study of CD8 T cells in Susac syndrome. An input of about 0.5 to 1 ug of RNA was subjected to reverse transcription using random hexamers. TCRdb itself ran the immunoSEQ multiplex PCR reads through MiXCR, one entry per CDR3 protein. Of around 300,000 distinct CDR3 sequences in the sample, 75% to 85% were seen once. Sequencing was done on a sample of CD8+ T cells from PBMCs. The receptors originated from a human donor with multiple sclerosis.

The chain links TRBV5-4 to TRBJ2-2; 10 bases are shared with TRBD1. This CDR3 contains 15 residues. The germline CDR1 and CDR2 sequences are SGHNT and YYREEE (reference sequence). V was pared by 4 bases and J by 5 bases, with 5 bases of the junction left unmatched. As DNA, the CDR3 is TGTGCCAGCAGCGTATGGACAGGGGGAACCGGGGAGCTGTTTTTT. This encodes CASSVWTGGTGELFF.

This clonotype was counted a few times. The genes are TRBV27 and TRBJ2-1, with D unclear. From germline, CDR1 is MNHEY and CDR2 SMNVEV (reference sequence). There are 13 residues in the CDR3. Between the trimmed V and J ends, which lost 4 bases and 6 bases, there was a span of 10 bases. The CDR3 DNA sequence: TGTGCCAGCAGTTGGGGTAGAGGCAATGAGCAGTTCTTC. Amino acids: CASSWGRGNEQFF.

This chain uses TRBV7-3 with TRBJ2-1, with a weak D call TRBD2 (6 bases). The CDR3 is 15 amino acids. Germline CDR1 is SGHTA and CDR2 is FQGTGA. Trimming took off 5 bases at V and 4 bases at J, with 15 bases between the two ends. DNA for the CDR3: TGTGCCAGCAGCCCGGGACTGGGTCGGTACAATGAGCAGTTCTTC. This gives the protein CASSPGLGRYNEQFF.

This chain connects TRBV2 to TRBJ2-1, with 12 bases matching TRBD2. Germline loops: CDR1 SNHLY, CDR2 FYNNEI. The CDR3 runs to 16 residues. Trimming at V came to 3 bases and at J to 7 bases, leaving 7 bases not matched to a gene. The DNA for the CDR3 is TGTGCCAGCAGTGACACTAGCGGGAGGACGGAGAATGAGCAGTTCTTC. Residues: CASSDTSGRTENEQFF.

The CDR3 DNA sequence: TGCAGTGCTAGAGATGTCCCTTTTGACTCTATGCGAGAGACCCAGTACTTC. Amino acid sequence: CSARDVPFDSMRETQYF. The rearrangement uses TRBV20-1 and TRBJ2-5; no firm D call. Trimming pared 0 bases from V and 4 bases from J, leaving 21 bases between. Looked up from germline, CDR1 is DFQATT and CDR2 is SNEGSKA (reference sequence). The CDR3 consists of 17 residues.

This clonotype turned up a few times. The chain couples TRBV7-2 to TRBJ2-5, with TRBD2 matching 7 bases. The CDR3 is made up of 15 amino acids. Germline CDR1 is SGHTA and CDR2 is FQGNSA. V was pared by 4 bases and J by 5 bases, with 10 bases of the junction left unmatched. The CDR3 DNA follows: TGTGCCAGCAGCTCAAATTCAGCGGGACTGGAGACCCAGTACTTC. It specifies CASSSNSAGLETQYF.

This chain joins TRBV24-1 and TRBJ2-3; weak D call: TRBD1 (5 bases). Germline V CDR1 and CDR2: KGHDR, SFDVKD. CDR3 length: 14 amino acids. V gave up 1 base and J gave up 4 bases, with 8 bases separating them. CDR3 in amino acids: CATSDLRGSDTQYF. CDR3 in DNA: TGTGCCACCAGTGATTTAAGGGGTTCAGATACGCAGTATTTT.

This clonotype has just one count. The chain carries TRBV27 and TRBJ2-2; 9 bases agree with TRBD1. The CDR3 covers 17 residues. Germline V gene data show CDR1 as MNHEY and CDR2 as SMNVEV (reference sequence). V shed 6 bases, J shed 6 bases, and the junction held 14 bases outside the gene matches. The CDR3 DNA follows: TGTGCCAGCAGGTGGGGCCGGACAGGGGTCCCCCCCGGGGAGCTGTTTTTT. Amino acids: CASRWGRTGVPPGELFF.

The chain joins TRBV6-2 or TRBV6-3 to TRBJ2-7; possibly TRBD2 for D (6 bases). There are 15 residues in the CDR3. The V end was cut by 2 bases, the J end by 3 bases, with 14 bases between. From germline, CDR1 is MNHEY and CDR2 SVGEGT. The CDR3 bases are TGTGCCAGCAGTTACAGGGTAGCGGAGAGCTACGAGCAGTACTTC. It specifies CASSYRVAESYEQYF.

The DNA of the CDR3 is TGTGCCAGCAGCTTGGGGCAGGGGAACGGCGAGCAGTACTTC. This translates into CASSLGQGNGEQYF. The rearrangement joins TRBV5-5 to TRBJ2-7; D perhaps matches TRBD1 (6 bases). CDR1 SGHKS and CDR2 YYEKEE come from the germline V gene (reference sequence). V was shortened by 0 bases and J by 6 bases, with 13 bases between the two germline ends. The CDR3 loop spans 14 amino acids.

This clonotype appeared once. The chain has TRBV5-1 and TRBJ1-5; D ambiguous. V lost 0 bases to trimming and J lost 5 bases, with 9 bases between them. The germline V gene has CDR1 SGHRS and CDR2 YFSETQ. The CDR3 length is 14 residues. The CDR3: CASSLAPGYQPQHF. In DNA form, the CDR3 reads TGCGCCAGCAGCTTGGCCCCAGGTTATCAGCCCCAGCATTTT.

The chain recombines TRBV20-1 with TRBJ2-5; D remains unclear. Germline V CDR1 and CDR2: DFQATT, SNEGSKA (reference sequence). The CDR3 totals 11 residues. Trimming stripped 2 bases from V and 5 bases from J, with 6 bases between. The DNA for the CDR3 is TGCAGTGCTAGAATCCGGGAGACCCAGTACTTC. Its protein product is CSARIRETQYF.

V usage is TRBV7-9 and J usage is TRBJ1-5; D gene unclear. Germline CDR1 SEHNR, CDR2 FQNEAQ (reference sequence). The CDR3 has 15 residues. V lost 1 base and J lost 1, with 8 bases in between. The CDR3 loop is CASSLGPGSNQPQHF. The CDR3 region has the DNA TGTGCCAGCAGCTTAGGACCCGGCAGCAATCAGCCCCAGCATTTT.

The V call is TRBV15, the J call TRBJ1-1; D not certain. Germline V CDR1 and CDR2: LNHNV, YYDKDF (reference sequence). V was trimmed by 0 bases and J by 9 bases, leaving 14 bases between them. The CDR3 has 14 amino acids. Here the CDR3 DNA reads TGTGCCACCAGCAGAGATTTGAGGATTGAGAAAGCTTTCTTT. Its protein product is CATSRDLRIEKAFF.

This chain links TRBV2 with TRBJ2-7, with 7 nucleotides matching TRBD1. V gave up 11 bases and J gave up 2 bases; unmatched junction bases: 9. The CDR3 covers 13 residues. Germline CDR1 reads SNHLY; CDR2 reads FYNNEI. For the CDR3, the DNA is TGTGCCGTTCCCCGGGACAGCCCCTACGAGCAGTACTTC. This codes for CAVPRDSPYEQYF.

The J gene is TRBJ2-7, the V gene TRBV6-5; D not resolved. V dropped 5 bases and J dropped 3 bases, with 17 bases sitting between them. The CDR3 sequence is 15 residues long. Germline CDR1 reads MNHEY; CDR2 reads SVGAGI. The CDR3 loop reads CASSDLRLPDYEQYF. As DNA, the CDR3 is TGTGCCAGCAGTGACCTTAGGCTTCCCGACTACGAGCAGTACTTC.

The rearrangement uses TRBV19 and TRBJ2-5, with a possible D match to TRBD2 (6 bases). The CDR3 length is 15 residues. The ends were cut back, 0 bases at V and 5 bases at J, with 13 bases in the middle. Germline V gene data show CDR1 as LNHDA and CDR2 as SQIVND (reference sequence). CDR3 DNA sequence: TGTGCCAGTAGTATAGACGAACGGGGGACGGAGACCCAGTACTTC. Translated, it gives CASSIDERGTETQYF.

CDR3 protein: CASVSGTGESGANVLTF. In DNA form, the CDR3 reads TGTGCTAGCGTTTCGGGGACAGGGGAGTCTGGGGCCAACGTCCTGACTTTC. This rearrangement joins TRBV7-7 to TRBJ2-6, with 10 bases fitting TRBD1. The CDR3 sequence is 17 residues long. Germline assignment: CDR1 SSHAT and CDR2 FNYEAQ (reference sequence).

This rearrangement joins TRBV27 to TRBJ1-1; D gene unclear. Germline V lookup: CDR1 MNHEY, CDR2 SMNVEV (reference sequence). This CDR3 is built from 14 residues. Deletions cut 1 base from V and 3 bases from J, with 9 bases between. CDR3 sequence reads: CASSLLVTHTEAFF. The DNA for the CDR3 is TGTGCCAGCAGTTTATTGGTTACGCACACTGAAGCTTTCTTT.

The chain recombines TRBV11-2 with TRBJ2-2, with D possibly matching TRBD2 (6 bases). The CDR3 covers 18 residues. Germline V gene sequence: CDR1 SGHAT, CDR2 FQNNGV. V lost 5 bases, J lost 4 bases, and 23 bases lay in between. CDR3 protein: CASSPHPAVAASTGELFF. CDR3 coding DNA: TGTGCCAGCAGCCCCCACCCGGCGGTAGCGGCGAGCACCGGGGAGCTGTTTTTT.

This clonotype has a handful of counts. The rearrangement joins TRBV7-9 to TRBJ2-1; no clear D. Germline CDR1 SEHNR, CDR2 FQNEAQ (reference sequence). The ends were cut back, 5 bases at V and 6 bases at J, with 8 bases in the middle. The CDR3 is made up of 12 amino acids. CDR3 nucleotide sequence: TGTGCCAGCAGCCGTGTAGGCAATGAGCAGTTCTTC. It is translated as CASSRVGNEQFF.

The gene calls are TRBV14 and TRBJ1-2, with 7 bases that match TRBD1. Germline CDR1 SGHDN, CDR2 FVKESK. Losses at the gene ends were 6 bases for V and 5 bases for J; bases not matched to a gene: 6. CDR3 size: 13 residues. The CDR3 DNA reads as TGTGCCAGCAGGATCACAGGGGAATATGGCTACACCTTC. Its translation: CASRITGEYGYTF.

As DNA, the CDR3 is TGTGCCAGCAGTTTAGTACAGGGGCGAGGGCGTTGGGGACCGTGGGGTGGAAACACCATATATTTT. Its protein is CASSLVQGRGRWGPWGGNTIYF. V usage is TRBV27 and J usage is TRBJ1-3; 7 bases match TRBD1. V lost 2 bases and J lost 3; bases outside the gene matches: 25. Germline V gene data show CDR1 as MNHEY and CDR2 as SMNVEV (reference sequence). The CDR3 is 22 residues long.

The V call is TRBV27, the J call TRBJ2-1; TRBD2 might be the D (6 bases). The CDR3 has 14 amino acids. Looked up from germline, CDR1 is MNHEY and CDR2 is SMNVEV (reference sequence). The ends were cut back, 2 bases at V and 2 bases at J, with 7 bases in the middle. The CDR3 DNA is TGTGCCAGCAGTTTACAGCGGGCCTACAATGAGCAGTTCTTC. Translated, it gives CASSLQRAYNEQFF.

The CDR3 here is CASSVDPLTNEQFF. The DNA of the CDR3 is TGTGCCAGCAGCGTAGACCCCCTCACCAATGAGCAGTTCTTC. The J gene is TRBJ2-1, the V gene TRBV9; D not certain. The CDR3 spans 14 residues. V shed 0 bases and J shed 6 bases, with 10 bases lying between them. Germline assignment: CDR1 SGDLS and CDR2 YYNGEE.

DNA of the CDR3: TGTGCCAGTAGTGGGGGGGTTCGTGAGCAGTACTTC. Protein product: CASSGGVREQYF. V and J are TRBV7-9 and TRBJ2-7, with 7 bases lining up with TRBD2. V shed 9 bases, J shed 7 bases, and the junction held 9 bases outside the gene matches. Germline V CDR1 and CDR2: SEHNR, FQNEAQ (reference sequence). CDR3 length: 12 residues.

The chain has TRBV6-5 and TRBJ1-4; the match to TRBD1 covers 9 bases. The CDR3 loop spans 15 amino acids. The junction had 3 bases not matched to a gene; V was cut back by 5 bases and J by 2 bases. CDR1 MNHEY and CDR2 SVGAGI come from the germline V gene. Here the CDR3 DNA reads TGTGCCAGCAGTACCGGGACAGGGACTAATGAAAAACTGTTTTTT. This gives the protein CASSTGTGTNEKLFF.

This clonotype was observed a single time. The rearrangement links TRBV19 to TRBJ1-2; D is ambiguous. CDR3 size: 14 residues. The V gene lost 0 bases and the J gene lost 1 base, with 6 bases spanning the gap. The germline V gene has CDR1 LNHDA and CDR2 SQIVND (reference sequence). The CDR3 sequence: CASSIEVGNYGYTF. For the CDR3, the DNA is TGTGCCAGTAGTATAGAAGTCGGTAACTATGGCTACACCTTC.